This TCR beta chain was retrieved from a study of response to subunit inactivated influenza vaccine. This clonotype has a handful of counts. TCRdb processed the RT-PCR reads anew with MiXCR; each CDR3 protein has one entry. Here the sample spans about 620,000 distinct CDR3 sequences, about 11% being singletons. V was clipped by 6 bases and J by 6 bases, with 15 bases between them. CDR3 length: 13 residues. This sample also appeared in a second study, on T cells expressing NK-cell markers. Per that study: UMIs accompanied the 5'RACE template switching by which TCR beta cDNA was made.

This clonotype was obtained from a man aged 50-60 years who received an inactivated influenza vaccine. The chain carries TRBV12-3 or TRBV12-4 and TRBJ2-7; TRBD2 might be the D (6 bases). The material sequenced was PBMCs from blood, taken on the day of vaccination. The chain's CDR3 is CASSRGDVGEQYF. The CDR3 nucleotides read TGTGCCAGCAGCCGCGGGGACGTGGGCGAGCAGTACTTC.